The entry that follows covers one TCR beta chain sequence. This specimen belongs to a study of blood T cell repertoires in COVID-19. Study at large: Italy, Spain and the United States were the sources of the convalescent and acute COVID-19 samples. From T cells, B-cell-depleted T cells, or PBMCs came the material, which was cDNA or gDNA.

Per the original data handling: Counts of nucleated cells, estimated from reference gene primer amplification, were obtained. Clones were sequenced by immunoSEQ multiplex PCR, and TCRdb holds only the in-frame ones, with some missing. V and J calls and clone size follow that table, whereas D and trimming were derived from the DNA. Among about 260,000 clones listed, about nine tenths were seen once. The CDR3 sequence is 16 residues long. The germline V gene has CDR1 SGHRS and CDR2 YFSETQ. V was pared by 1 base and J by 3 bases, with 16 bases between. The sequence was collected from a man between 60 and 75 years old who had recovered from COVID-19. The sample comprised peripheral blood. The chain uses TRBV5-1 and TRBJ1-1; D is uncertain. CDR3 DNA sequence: TGCGCCAGCAGCTTGATCGGAGTCTCTCTAGACACTGAAGCTTTCTTT. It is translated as CASSLIGVSLDTEAFF.